The 22 T cell receptor beta chains below all came from one sample that was sequenced in a study of control samples from healthy donors and cancer patients. Data came from immunoSEQ multiplex PCR; TCRdb stores just in-frame clones and leaves some out. The repertoire consists of about 120,000 clones, with 88% occurring once and the leading ten covering approximately 2.3%. The sample consisted of blood. These receptors were taken from a woman in her 70s in good health.

The CDR3 region is CASSSRGNYGYTF. The CDR3 DNA sequence: TGTGCCAGCAGCTCACGGGGTAACTATGGCTACACCTTC. The V call is TRBV7-9, the J call TRBJ1-2; D gene ambiguous. This CDR3 contains 13 residues. V was pared by 4 bases and J by 1 base, with 7 bases between. Germline V CDR1 and CDR2: SEHNR, FQNEAQ (reference sequence).

The chain joins TRBV14 to TRBJ2-7, with D possibly TRBD2 on 5 matching bases. CDR1 SGHDN and CDR2 FVKESK come from the germline V gene. The ends were cut back, 4 bases at V and 3 bases at J, with 13 bases in the middle. The CDR3 is 14 amino acids. CDR3 region: CASSPRTGDYEQYF. In nucleotides, the CDR3 is TGTGCCAGCAGCCCCCGAACCGGGGACTACGAGCAGTACTTC. Supplemented by reference TRBV14 and TRBJ2-7, the full variable domain reads EAGVTQFPSHSVIEKGQTVTLRCDPISGHDNLYWYRRVMGKEIKFLLHFVKESKQDESGMPNNRFLAERTGGTYSTLKVQPAELEDSGVYFCASSPRTGDYEQYFGPGTRLTVT.

V gene TRBV5-6 combines with J gene TRBJ2-7, with TRBD1 identical over 7 bases. Trimming removed 0 bases from V and 9 bases from J; junction bases left unmatched: 12. The CDR3 spans 15 residues. Germline CDR1 reads SGHDT; CDR2 reads YYEEEE. The CDR3 coding sequence is TGTGCCAGCAGCTTGGGACAGGGTGTACCCTGGGGGCAGTACTTC. It yields the protein CASSLGQGVPWGQYF.

The chain combines TRBV15 with TRBJ2-3, with D uncertain. Trimming stripped 0 bases from V and 0 bases from J, with 7 bases between. CDR1 is LNHNV, CDR2 YYDKDF, per germline (reference sequence). This CDR3 is built from 15 residues. CDR3 sequence reads: CATSRDGTSTDTQYF. The CDR3 nucleotides are TGTGCCACCAGCAGAGATGGTACTAGCACAGATACGCAGTATTTT.

The gene calls are TRBV10-3 and TRBJ1-3, with TRBD1 as a possible D gene (6 bases). CDR1 is ENHRY, CDR2 SYGVKD, per germline. V shed 5 bases and J shed 4 bases, with 12 bases lying between them. The CDR3 totals 14 residues. The CDR3 nucleotides read TGTGCCATCAGTACCGGACAGTTAGGAAACACCATATATTTT. Its protein is CAISTGQLGNTIYF.

The gene calls are TRBV2 and TRBJ2-3; 13 bases line up with TRBD2. The CDR3 loop spans 15 amino acids. The V segment lost 7 bases and the J segment 6 bases; nucleotides outside the gene matches: 7. The germline V gene encodes CDR1 SNHLY and CDR2 FYNNEI. In DNA form, the CDR3 reads TGTGCCAGCACTAGACTAGCGGGGGGCATGGATACGCAGTATTTT. Amino acids: CASTRLAGGMDTQYF.

This clone was observed once. The chain links TRBV7-9 to TRBJ1-2; perhaps TRBD1 as D (5 bases). V lost 1 base, J lost 4 bases, and 13 bases lay in between. CDR3 length: 15 residues. CDR1 is SEHNR, CDR2 FQNEAQ, per germline (reference sequence). The CDR3 spells CASSLGQGGIYGYTF. The CDR3 DNA sequence: TGTGCCAGCAGCTTAGGGCAGGGCGGCATCTATGGCTACACCTTC.

This clone is a singleton in its sample. This sequence joins TRBV29-1 and TRBJ2-2; perhaps TRBD2 as D (7 bases). Trimming pared 3 bases from V and 5 bases from J, leaving 19 bases between. Germline V gene lookup returns CDR1 SQVTM and CDR2 ANQGSEA. CDR3 length: 16 amino acids. The CDR3 region has the DNA TGCAGCGTTGACCCCCCGGGGGGCGTCCTTACCGGGGAGCTGTTTTTT. This encodes CSVDPPGGVLTGELFF.

This clone appeared once. The rearrangement links TRBV5-5 to TRBJ1-4; TRBD1 is a possible D gene (6 bases). With 3 bases removed from V and 4 bases from J, the gap between germline ends came to 16 bases. The CDR3 has 16 residues. Germline lookup yields CDR1 SGHKS and CDR2 YYEKEE (reference sequence). The CDR3 protein is CASSSRSWGLNEKLFF. In DNA form, the CDR3 reads TGTGCCAGCAGCTCGAGGAGCTGGGGGCTTAATGAAAAACTGTTTTTT.

This chain connects TRBV7-2 to TRBJ2-1, with D unresolved. The CDR3 is 14 amino acids. Germline V gene data show CDR1 as SGHTA and CDR2 as FQGNSA. V lost 0 bases and J 9 bases, leaving 12 bases between the germline ends. CDR3: CASSLAGPVSEQFF. CDR3 nucleotides: TGTGCCAGCAGCTTAGCTGGTCCGGTAAGTGAGCAGTTCTTC.

The J gene is TRBJ1-2, the V gene TRBV3-1 (or the pseudogene TRBV3-2), with D possibly TRBD1 on 6 matching bases. CDR3 length: 15 amino acids. From germline, CDR1 is LGHDT and CDR2 YNNKEL (reference sequence). The V and J ends lost 0 bases and 7 bases respectively, with 15 bases between them. The CDR3 DNA reads as TGTGCCAGCAGCCAAGATTTCGGGGCAGGGGTTGGCTACACCTTC. Translation gives CASSQDFGAGVGYTF.

This chain joins TRBV9 and TRBJ2-5; the match to TRBD2 covers 13 bases. The CDR3 is 15 residues long. The V gene end was trimmed by 0 bases and the J gene end by 5 bases; junction bases not matched to a gene: 1. Looked up from germline, CDR1 is SGDLS and CDR2 is YYNGEE. The CDR3: CASSVELAGGETQYF. The CDR3 coding sequence is TGTGCCAGCAGCGTAGAACTAGCGGGGGGGGAGACCCAGTACTTC.

The chain is built from TRBV4-1 and TRBJ1-6; 9 bases align to TRBD1. CDR3 size: 16 residues. The junction had 9 bases not matched to a gene; V was cut back by 0 bases and J by 12 bases. Germline loops: CDR1 MGHRA, CDR2 YSYEKL. The CDR3 loop is CASSQEPGTGSLPLHF. In nucleotides, the CDR3 is TGCGCCAGCAGCCAAGAACCCGGGACAGGGAGTTTACCCCTCCACTTT.

This rearrangement joins TRBV23-1 to TRBJ2-7, with 9 bases that match TRBD1. TRBV23-1 is an ORF, and what it does is uncertain. CDR3 size: 15 residues. The V gene end was trimmed by 5 bases and the J gene end by 6 bases; junction bases not matched to a gene: 11. The CDR3 sequence is CASSTGTGTQSEQYF. The CDR3 DNA follows: TGCGCCAGCAGTACCGGGACAGGGACTCAAAGCGAGCAGTACTTC.

The rearrangement links TRBV10-3 to TRBJ1-6; the D is unclear. The CDR3 runs to 15 residues. Germline V gene sequence: CDR1 ENHRY, CDR2 SYGVKD. V lost 4 bases, J lost 7 bases, and 14 bases lay in between. The CDR3 loop reads CAISGHGPGNSPLHF. The CDR3 bases are TGTGCCATCAGTGGACACGGCCCTGGGAATTCACCCCTCCACTTT.

V and J are TRBV5-4 and TRBJ2-1, with 15 bases identical to TRBD2. This CDR3 comprises 15 residues. J lost 7 bases, V lost 6 bases, and 5 bases had no gene match. Germline assignment: CDR1 SGHNT and CDR2 YYREEE (reference sequence). The CDR3: CASIRTSGGVNEQFF. The CDR3 nucleotides read TGTGCCAGCATCCGGACTAGCGGGGGGGTAAATGAGCAGTTCTTC.

The chain combines TRBV9 with TRBJ1-1, with a tentative D call TRBD1 (5 bases). There are 13 residues in the CDR3. With 4 bases removed from V and 4 bases from J, the gap between germline ends came to 11 bases. From germline, CDR1 is SGDLS and CDR2 YYNGEE. The CDR3 coding sequence is TGTGCCAGCAGCTTCGGGGGTGGCACTGAAGCTTTCTTT. It yields the protein CASSFGGGTEAFF.

The chain combines TRBV11-2 with TRBJ1-2, with 9 bases lining up with TRBD1. Germline loops: CDR1 SGHAT, CDR2 FQNNGV. V shed 5 bases and J 6 bases; nucleotides not matched to a gene: 7. This CDR3 comprises 14 residues. In nucleotides, the CDR3 is TGTGCCAGCAGCACGCGACAGGGGGAAGATGGCTACACCTTC. It yields the protein CASSTRQGEDGYTF. Variable domain in full (rest from reference TRBV11-2 and TRBJ1-2): EAGVAQSPRYKIIEKRQSVAFWCNPISGHATLYWYQQILGQGPKLLIQFQNNGVVDDSQLPKDRFSAERLKGVDSTLKIQPAKLEDSAVYLCASSTRQGEDGYTFGSGTRLTVV.

The chain is built from TRBV5-6 and TRBJ2-1, with 9 positions matching TRBD1. The CDR3 sequence is 13 residues long. Germline trimming cut 5 bases from V and 7 bases from J; bases unmatched to any gene: 4. CDR1 is SGHDT, CDR2 YYEEEE, per germline. CDR3 DNA sequence: TGTGCCAGCAGATATGACAGGGGGAATGAGCAGTTCTTC. Amino acid sequence: CASRYDRGNEQFF.

The chain is built from TRBV11-3 and TRBJ2-1; 7 bases agree with TRBD1. CDR1 and CDR2 (germline): SGHNT, YENEEA. Trimming cost V 5 bases and J 5 bases; bases outside gene matches: 9. The CDR3 totals 15 residues. CDR3 DNA: TGTGCCAGCAGCCCACTAGGGGACAGCAACAATGAGCAGTTCTTC. This sequence encodes CASSPLGDSNNEQFF.

This clone showed up just once. The V call is TRBV12-3 or TRBV12-4, the J call TRBJ1-2; TRBD1 agrees at 7 bases. Trimming removed 10 bases from V and 0 bases from J; junction bases left unmatched: 5. The CDR3 totals 13 residues. The CDR3 sequence is CATTGPANYGYTF. CDR3 nucleotides: TGTGCCACGACAGGGCCCGCTAACTATGGCTACACCTTC.

The chain links TRBV6-5 to TRBJ1-3; a weak D match, TRBD1 (6 bases). This CDR3 has 15 residues. CDR1 and CDR2 from the germline V gene are MNHEY and SVGAGI. Trimming removed 6 bases from V and 4 bases from J, with 16 bases in between. The CDR3 DNA is TGTGCCAGCAGGGGACACTCGAACCACGGAAACACCATATATTTT. Its protein is CASRGHSNHGNTIYF.